Listed below are T cell receptor beta chains from one sample, sequenced in a study of neoadjuvant anti-PD-1 for oral cavity cancer. The data were produced by immunoSEQ multiplex PCR, yet TCRdb's version contains in-frame clones alone and is incomplete. The sample yields over 14,000 clones, roughly 70% seen once. The material was PBMCs, obtained after nivolumab (anti-PD-1) treatment. The receptor source for this set is a person aged 35-79 years with oral cavity squamous cell carcinoma. The CDR3 runs from the conserved cysteine through the conserved F or W. The D gene is left open where the match is weak. Clone sizes are given selectively: once, few, many, or a class where the clone is expanded.

TRBV6-5	TRBD2	TRBJ2-7	NA	CASSGTSGRRYEQYF	TGTGCCAGCAGTGGGACTAGCGGGAGGAGGTACGAGCAGTACTTC
TRBV14	NA	TRBJ2-5	NA	CASSQGGSGQETQYF	TGTGCCAGCAGCCAAGGAGGTAGCGGACAAGAGACCCAGTACTTC
TRBV4-1	NA	TRBJ2-2	NA	CASSQDAQGYAGELFF	TGCGCCAGCAGCCAAGATGCCCAGGGGTACGCCGGGGAGCTGTTTTTT
TRBV6-5	TRBD2	TRBJ2-7	NA	CASSYGSGTYEQYF	TGTGCCAGCAGTTACGGAAGCGGGACCTACGAGCAGTACTTC
TRBV30	NA	TRBJ2-7	NA	CAWSVSGWSGEGYEQYF	TGTGCCTGGAGTGTAAGTGGCTGGTCGGGTGAGGGTTACGAGCAGTACTTC
TRBV11-1	NA	TRBJ1-2	once	CASSPGLGLGYTF	TGTGCCAGCAGCCCCGGCTTGGGCCTGGGCTACACCTTC
TRBV11-2	NA	TRBJ2-2	NA	CASSPPNTGELFF	TGTGCCAGCAGCCCCCCAAACACCGGGGAGCTGTTTTTT
TRBV7-6	NA	TRBJ2-1	few	CASSFNGGGTNEQFF	TGTGCCAGCAGCTTTAACGGGGGAGGTACCAATGAGCAGTTCTTC
TRBV2	TRBD2	TRBJ2-1	once	CASSVLAGGVGNEQFF	TGTGCCAGCAGTGTTTTAGCGGGAGGGGTGGGCAATGAGCAGTTCTTC
TRBV19	TRBD1	TRBJ1-5	NA	CASSTQTGTNQPQHF	TGTGCCAGTAGTACGCAGACAGGGACGAATCAGCCCCAGCATTTT
TRBV2	TRBD1	TRBJ1-2	few	CASSSGTASYGYTF	TGTGCCAGCAGTTCCGGGACAGCGAGCTATGGCTACACCTTC
TRBV5-6	NA	TRBJ1-2	few	CASSRDIGYTF	TGTGCCAGCAGCCGGGACATTGGCTACACCTTC
TRBV7-7	TRBD1	TRBJ2-5	NA	CASSLSGGDRGMETQYF	TGTGCTAGCAGCTTATCGGGGGGGGACAGGGGAATGGAGACCCAGTACTTC
TRBV7-9	TRBD1	TRBJ1-2	NA	CASSLVGTEEWGGYTF	TGTGCCAGCAGCTTAGTGGGGACAGAAGAGTGGGGAGGCTACACCTTC
TRBV6-5	NA	TRBJ1-1	NA	CATRVLMNTEAFF	TGTGCCACCAGGGTACTTATGAACACTGAAGCTTTCTTT
TRBV2	TRBD1	TRBJ2-1	NA	CASSGGQGENNEQFF	TGTGCCAGCAGTGGGGGACAGGGGGAAAACAATGAGCAGTTCTTC
TRBV28	TRBD2	TRBJ2-2	NA	CASSRTSGKTGELFF	TGTGCCAGCAGCCGGACTAGCGGGAAAACCGGGGAGCTGTTTTTT
TRBV4-1	NA	TRBJ2-1	NA	CASSQTGSGYNEQFF	TGCGCCAGCAGCCAAACAGGGTCAGGGTACAATGAGCAGTTCTTC
TRBV27	TRBD1	TRBJ1-2	NA	CASSHPGGGYTF	TGTGCCAGCAGTCACCCAGGGGGTGGCTACACCTTC
TRBV30	NA	TRBJ2-1	NA	CAWSVLGNEQFF	TGTGCCTGGAGTGTTTTAGGGAATGAGCAGTTCTTC
TRBV5-1	NA	TRBJ1-6	NA	CASSLTGPLQGSPLHF	TGCGCCAGCAGCTTGACAGGGCCTTTGCAGGGTTCACCCCTCCACTTT
TRBV11-2	TRBD2	TRBJ2-7	NA	CASSRWTSDSYEQYF	TGTGCCAGCAGCCGGTGGACTAGCGACTCCTACGAGCAGTACTTC
TRBV19	NA	TRBJ1-1	NA	CASSMGRVNTEAFF	TGTGCCAGTAGTATGGGGAGGGTGAACACTGAAGCTTTCTTT
TRBV13	NA	TRBJ1-4	once	CASSIGQNGEKLFF	TGTGCCAGCAGCATCGGACAGAATGGTGAAAAACTGTTTTTT
TRBV29-1	TRBD2	TRBJ2-1	NA	CSVGRGIRIPLGDNEQFF	TGCAGCGTTGGGCGGGGGATAAGGATCCCGCTAGGGGACAATGAGCAGTTCTTC
TRBV5-1	NA	TRBJ1-1	NA	CASSLDPDLVTEAFF	TGCGCCAGCAGCTTGGACCCGGACTTGGTCACTGAAGCTTTCTTT
TRBV15	NA	TRBJ2-2	once	CATRRSDTGELFF	TGTGCCACCAGAAGAAGCGACACCGGGGAGCTGTTTTTT
TRBV5-1	NA	TRBJ1-1	few	CASSLFGSTTEAFF	TGCGCCAGCAGCTTATTTGGCTCGACCACTGAAGCTTTCTTT
TRBV7-2	NA	TRBJ2-2	NA	CASSFGGIRANTGELFF	TGTGCCAGCAGCTTTGGGGGCATCCGGGCAAACACCGGGGAGCTGTTTTTT
TRBV19	NA	TRBJ1-5	NA	CASSIYTAIGNQPQHF	TGTGCCAGTAGTATCTACACGGCGATTGGCAATCAGCCCCAGCATTTT
TRBV30	NA	TRBJ2-3	NA	CAWASGPAGDTQYF	TGTGCCTGGGCCTCAGGCCCCGCCGGAGATACGCAGTATTTT
TRBV5-1	NA	TRBJ1-3	NA	CASSFEGTASGNTIYF	TGCGCCAGCAGCTTTGAAGGAACAGCCTCTGGAAACACCATATATTTT
TRBV10-3	NA	TRBJ2-4	NA	CAVGGLAKNIQYF	TGTGCCGTCGGAGGACTAGCCAAAAACATTCAGTACTTC
TRBV7-9	NA	TRBJ2-7	NA	CASSLRDTWGSYEQYF	TGTGCCAGCAGCTTAAGAGACACTTGGGGGTCCTACGAGCAGTACTTC
TRBV19	NA	TRBJ2-7	once	CASRWQASSYEQYF	TGTGCCAGTCGCTGGCAGGCAAGCTCCTACGAGCAGTACTTC
TRBV29-1	TRBD1	TRBJ1-1	NA	CSVTDRVNTEAFF	TGCAGCGTTACTGACAGGGTGAACACTGAAGCTTTCTTT
TRBV5-1	NA	TRBJ2-1	NA	CASSLGSERAVNEQFF	TGCGCCAGCAGCCTCGGGTCGGAGAGGGCTGTGAATGAGCAGTTCTTC
TRBV27	NA	TRBJ1-1	NA	CASSFGRGTEAFF	TGTGCCAGCAGTTTCGGCAGGGGAACTGAAGCTTTCTTT
TRBV9	TRBD2	TRBJ2-7	NA	CASSVETQGGEQYF	TGTGCCAGCAGCGTAGAAACGCAGGGAGGGGAGCAGTACTTC
TRBV11-2	TRBD1	TRBJ2-4	NA	CASRPGTARNIQYF	TGTGCCAGCAGACCCGGGACAGCAAGAAACATTCAGTACTTC
TRBV10-1	TRBD1	TRBJ2-7	NA	CASSSQGDAEQYF	TGCGCCAGCAGTTCACAGGGGGACGCCGAGCAGTACTTC